This paragraph reports one T cell receptor beta chain. Its antigen is unidentified. This record belongs to a study of cytomegalovirus exposure and HLA in healthy donors. Germline trimming cut 1 base from V and 5 bases from J; bases unmatched to any gene: 11. Looked up from germline, CDR1 is MGHRA and CDR2 is YSYEKL. This CDR3 comprises 19 residues. Whole-study results and caveats: Testing in vitro showed a few CMV-associated chains specific for CMV antigens. TCR sequences were mostly rare, though some public TCRs occurred in many donors.

Here immunoSEQ multiplex PCR was the method, and the copy in TCRdb shows in-frame clones only, minus some. Seen here are 100,000 to 150,000 clones, about nine tenths observed once, and the top ten hold about 2%. V is TRBV4-1 and J is TRBJ2-2; 12 bases match TRBD2. Sequencing was carried out using PBMCs. This TCR came from a woman under 30 in good health and CMV-seronegative. As DNA, the CDR3 is TGCGCCAGCAGCCAAGTTCACCTAGCGGGAGGGCGTCATACCGGGGAGCTGTTTTTT. It encodes CASSQVHLAGGRHTGELFF.